This T cell receptor (beta chain) came from a study of metastatic and nonmetastatic thyroid tumors (dated by TCRdb to 2019 to 2021). Turning to the overall study: Repertoires from peripheral blood and from tumor or nodule tissue samples of malignant and benign thyroid patients were compared.

Library method: PCR. Sequencing took place on an Illumina HiSeq 4000. The TCR beta-chain CDR3 region of each patient was profiled by high-throughput sequencing. Under the source paper's analysis protocol: Drawing on CDR3 differences between clinicopathological groups, the researchers built a classifier meant to tell apart patients with distant-metastatic papillary thyroid cancer. To measure repertoire diversity the researchers used the Shannon index, while the Morisita-Horn index served to gauge how similar the tumor and blood repertoires were. TCRdb took the public reads, trimmed them with fastp at Q25, ran MiXCR for clone calling and kept in-frame beta chains. The V and J calls and clone size come from TCRdb's table, not from the authors' own analysis. This sample lists some 16,000 clones; around 13% were detected once. The ten most abundant clones make up 25% to 30% of the sample. CDR1 and CDR2 are drawn from the germline V gene (reference sequence): SEHNR, FQNEAQ. Inclusive of the bounding cysteine and phenylalanine, the CDR3 is 15 residues long. Left in the record is the CDR3 DNA by itself, 45 bases read in frame from the first base. At the junction V is shortened by 5 bases and J by 4 bases; bases outside the gene matches: 9.

This clone has ten or more counts. This receptor's antigen is unknown. It has no much larger one-base neighbor in the sample; base qualities were not kept. None of the patients had been given any treatment before thyroid surgery. The study retrospectively analysed patient clinical samples collected from 2012 to 2018 using T-cell receptor beta sequencing. Paper-wide results and their limitations: In both blood and tumor samples, malignant tumors were reported to have significantly higher TCR beta diversity than benign nodules.

This sequence uses TRBV7-9 and TRBJ2-7, with TRBD2 identical over 9 junction bases. Sequencing was carried out using blood. This TCR was recovered from a female donor with papillary thyroid cancer or a benign thyroid nodule (not recorded which). Some clones in this sample may be carry-over from other donors' samples. CDR3 sequence: CASSTLAGLGYEQYF. The DNA sequence reads TGTGCCAGCAGCACCCTAGCGGGGTTGGGTTACGAGCAGTACTTC. The variable domain in full, with residues beyond the CDR3 obtained from the reference TRBV7-9 and TRBJ2-7 genes, is DTGVSQNPRHKITKRGQNVTFRCDPISEHNRLYWYRQTLGQGPEFLTYFQNEAQLEKSRLLSDRFSAERPKGSFSTLEIQRTEQGDSAMYLCASSTLAGLGYEQYFGPGTRLTVT.